This T cell receptor beta chain was retrieved from a study of T cells in women clearing cervical HPV infection. The germline CDR1 and CDR2 sequences are SGHDT and YYEEEE. The CDR3 is 14 residues long. Trimming removed 4 bases from V and 1 base from J, with 10 bases in between. TCRdb's table, derived via immunoSEQ multiplex PCR, lists solely in-frame clones and lacks some. The table lists fewer than 40,000 clones, with approximately 4.8% in the top ten. For this clone: The sequenced fragment ends 3 residues before the CDR3 boundary, so the rest is inferred from the germline J gene.

The rearrangement joins TRBV5-6 to TRBJ2-3; D might be TRBD2 (5 bases). The sequenced material came from blood buffy coat. The sequence was collected from a woman between 18 and 70 years old with a cervical HPV16 infection that either progressed to CIN3+ or cleared (not recorded which). Partial CDR3 DNA: TGTGCCAGCAGCCTCTGGACTGGCACAGATACG. Its protein is CASSLWTGTDT. The complete CDR3 sequence is CASSLWTGTDTQYF.